The TCR beta chain described here comes from a study of T cells in Graves' hyperthyroidism and ophthalmopathy. Amplification yielded TCR beta CDR3 regions, with RNA transcripts as the source. The HTBI set primed first-round TCR CDR3 RT-PCR. From the multiplex PCR reads, TCRdb called clonotypes with MiXCR, one entry per CDR3 protein. The repertoire holds some 650,000 distinct CDR3 sequences, with approximately 15% as singletons. Lactation, pregnancy, other autoimmune disease or uncontrolled infection excluded patients. Clinical symptoms, serum thyroxine and TRAb, thyroid ultrasound and orbital computed tomography together formed the diagnostic basis. The trim removed 6 bases at V and 8 bases at J, leaving 9 bases unmatched. Germline CDR1 is MDHEN and CDR2 is SYDVKM. The CDR3 consists of 14 residues. This clonotype was counted many times.

This chain joins TRBV28 and TRBJ1-4; TRBD1 agrees at 7 bases. The specimen was blood. The TCR sequence derives from a woman aged 35 to 49 with Graves' ophthalmopathy. The CDR3 DNA reads as TGTGCCAGCAGGTCCGACAGGGAGGGGGAAAAACTGTTTTTT. It specifies CASRSDREGEKLFF.